This TCR beta chain is drawn from a study of human T cells and chemical hapten exposure. Study-level findings and limits: TCRs exceeding 1 in 1000 frequency stayed unchanged with DPC sensitization.

V lost 4 bases and J lost 0; bases outside the gene matches: 9. The germline V gene has CDR1 SGHKS and CDR2 YYEKEE (reference sequence). This CDR3 is 19 amino acids long. Time point specified: patch test 1, 2 weeks after DPC sensitization. Treatment meaning: therapeutic diphenylcyclopropenone sensitization with weekly scalp DPC. For this clonotype: As yet, its antigen is unknown.

Using its own MiXCR run on the RACE reads, TCRdb lists one record per CDR3 protein. Found here are approximately 74,000 distinct CDR3 sequences, about 32% of them singletons; the top ten hold nearly 9%. The J gene is TRBJ2-1, the V gene TRBV5-5; 14 nucleotides agree with TRBD2. The specimen was whole blood, collected in connection with sensitization to the hapten diphenylcyclopropenone (DPC). The source of this sequence is a man aged 40-49 years with alopecia areata. Some clones in this sample may be carry-over from other donors' samples. Here the CDR3 DNA reads TGTGCCAGCAGCCAAATGACTAGCGGGAGGGGTAGCTCCTACAATGAGCAGTTCTTC. Amino acids: CASSQMTSGRGSSYNEQFF.